This T cell receptor beta chain was recorded in a study of blood T cell repertoires in COVID-19. Original processing methods: Reference gene primer amplification gave estimated nucleated cell counts. Produced via immunoSEQ multiplex PCR; TCRdb's table is partial and in-frame only. That table gives V, J and clone size, and the DNA gave D and trimming. The sample includes 380,000 or so clones, 87% seen only once; the top ten take 1.3%. The sample was PBMCs or T cells enriched from blood (not recorded which). This clonotype was sampled from a man aged 30-40 years who had recovered from COVID-19.

The CDR3 nucleotides are TGTGCATCAGGAGGGCCTGAGCAGTTCTTC. Its protein product is CASGGPEQFF. The rearrangement uses TRBV9 and TRBJ2-1; D might be TRBD2 (6 bases). The CDR3 has 10 residues. Per germline, CDR1 SGDLS and CDR2 YYNGEE.